The rows below give T cell receptor beta chains drawn from one sample of a study of identical twins. Using its own MiXCR run on the 5' RACE reads, TCRdb lists one record per CDR3 protein. The sample has 400,000 to 500,000 distinct CDR3 sequences; under 20% are singletons. Sequencing was performed on naive T cells sorted from blood. The source is a man aged 45-65 years in good health. The CDR3 runs from the conserved cysteine through the conserved F or W. The D gene is left open where the match is weak. Expanded clones are given a class, and other clones once, few, many or no size at all.

TRBV6-1	NA	NA	TRBJ1-1	CASSSLINTEAFF	TGTGCCAGCAGCTCTCTGATCAACACTGAAGCTTTCTTT
TRBV27	NA	many	TRBJ2-7	CASGPYTGPYEQYF	TGTGCCAGCGGACCTTATACAGGGCCCTACGAGCAGTACTTC
TRBV5-1	NA	many	TRBJ1-5	CASSFGGSSNQPQHF	TGCGCCAGCAGCTTTGGGGGTTCGAGCAATCAGCCCCAGCATTTT
TRBV2	TRBD1	NA	TRBJ2-7	CASSAGQGSSYEQYF	TGTGCCAGCAGTGCGGGACAGGGAAGCTCCTACGAGCAGTACTTC
TRBV7-2	NA	few	TRBJ2-4	CASSEIKNIQYF	TGTGCCAGCAGCGAGATCAAAAACATTCAGTACTTC
TRBV20-1	NA	few	TRBJ2-7	CSARDIQGPIYEQYF	TGCAGTGCTAGAGATATCCAGGGCCCCATCTACGAGCAGTACTTC
TRBV3-1	NA	NA	TRBJ1-1	CASSRIPGGGEAFF	TGTGCCAGCAGCCGAATTCCAGGTGGGGGGGAAGCTTTCTTT
TRBV29-1	NA	few	TRBJ2-7	CSVVAGTYEQYF	TGCAGCGTTGTAGCAGGAACCTACGAGCAGTACTTC
TRBV27	TRBD2	many	TRBJ2-1	CASSLRSSGGANLYNEQFF	TGTGCCAGCAGTTTAAGGAGTAGCGGGGGAGCCAACCTTTACAATGAGCAGTTCTTC
TRBV5-1	NA	NA	TRBJ2-7	CASSRAAGVQHEQYF	TGCGCCAGCAGCCGGGCGGCAGGGGTCCAGCACGAGCAGTACTTC
TRBV12-3/TRBV12-4	TRBD2	few	TRBJ2-6	CASSPRLAGGISGANVLTF	TGTGCCAGCAGTCCGAGACTAGCGGGGGGAATATCCGGGGCCAACGTCCTGACTTTC
TRBV7-8	TRBD1	NA	TRBJ2-2	CASSLDRRDTGELFF	TGTGCCAGCAGCTTGGACAGGCGGGACACCGGGGAGCTGTTTTTT
TRBV13	TRBD2	NA	TRBJ2-1	CASSRVAGGYNEQFF	TGTGCCAGCAGCCGAGTAGCGGGTGGGTACAATGAGCAGTTCTTC
TRBV11-2	TRBD1	NA	TRBJ2-7	CASSFRKSAGQGRPYEQYF	TGTGCCAGCAGCTTTAGAAAATCGGCTGGACAGGGACGTCCCTACGAGCAGTACTTC
TRBV20-1	TRBD1	many	TRBJ2-3	CSARTDRGDTQYF	TGCAGTGCTAGAACAGACAGGGGAGATACGCAGTATTTT
TRBV6-5	TRBD2	few	TRBJ2-1	CASSYGSSGGAYNEQFF	TGTGCCAGCAGTTACGGGTCTAGCGGGGGGGCCTACAATGAGCAGTTCTTC
TRBV6-2/TRBV6-3	TRBD2	NA	TRBJ2-3	CASSWVSGGTDTQYF	TGTGCCAGCAGTTGGGTCAGCGGGGGCACAGATACGCAGTATTTT
TRBV4-3	NA	few	TRBJ2-3	CASSQGVWGSGTDTQYF	TGCGCCAGCAGCCAGGGGGTATGGGGGTCTGGCACAGATACGCAGTATTTT
TRBV12-3/TRBV12-4	NA	NA	TRBJ2-7	CASSLRQGRGEQYF	TGTGCCAGCAGTTTAAGGCAGGGGCGGGGAGAGCAGTACTTC
TRBV5-1	NA	many	TRBJ1-1	CASSLVHDRFGTEAFF	TGCGCCAGCAGCTTGGTCCACGACCGCTTTGGGACTGAAGCTTTCTTT
TRBV7-2	NA	NA	TRBJ2-5	CASSLRSGRETQYF	TGTGCCAGCAGCTTACGCAGCGGGCGGGAGACCCAGTACTTC
TRBV11-2	NA	few	TRBJ2-1	CASSRSGTNYNEQFF	TGTGCCAGCAGCCGTTCCGGGACGAACTACAATGAGCAGTTCTTC
TRBV12-3/TRBV12-4	NA	many	TRBJ1-1	CASSRRGVNTEAFF	TGTGCCAGCAGCCGAAGGGGAGTGAACACTGAAGCTTTCTTT
TRBV29-1	NA	NA	TRBJ2-5	CSAPGGRETQYF	TGCAGCGCACCGGGCGGGCGAGAGACCCAGTACTTC
TRBV20-1	NA	few	TRBJ2-5	CSATTEETQYF	TGCAGTGCTACCACCGAAGAGACCCAGTACTTC
TRBV29-1	TRBD2	few	TRBJ2-2	CSVMPYRGGRIDTGELFF	TGCAGCGTTATGCCATATCGGGGGGGACGGATTGACACCGGGGAGCTGTTTTTT
TRBV4-2	NA	NA	TRBJ2-5	CASSQGPEGETQYF	TGTGCCAGCAGCCAAGGTCCCGAGGGGGAGACCCAGTACTTC
TRBV6-5	TRBD1	few	TRBJ2-5	CASGDSKETQYF	TGTGCCAGCGGGGACAGCAAAGAGACCCAGTACTTC
TRBV14	NA	NA	TRBJ2-1	CASSPGGLGGYNEQFF	TGTGCCAGCAGCCCCGGTGGCCTAGGGGGTTACAATGAGCAGTTCTTC
TRBV5-6	TRBD1	few	TRBJ1-2	CASSVYRGRRSYGYTF	TGTGCCAGCAGCGTCTACAGGGGGCGGAGGTCCTACGGCTACACCTTC
TRBV15	NA	many	TRBJ2-1	CATSTGTWDEQFF	TGTGCCACCAGCACGGGGACCTGGGATGAGCAGTTCTTC
TRBV12-3/TRBV12-4	TRBD2	NA	TRBJ2-3	CASSNSGGARDTQYF	TGTGCCAGCAGTAATAGCGGGGGGGCCCGCGATACGCAGTATTTT
TRBV20-1	NA	few	TRBJ2-5	CSARTTSQTQYF	TGCAGTGCCAGAACTACTTCTCAGACCCAGTACTTC
TRBV5-6	TRBD1	few	TRBJ1-6	CASSRRGPVNSPLHF	TGTGCCAGCAGCCGCAGGGGGCCCGTTAATTCACCCCTCCACTTT
TRBV18	NA	NA	TRBJ2-1	CASSPVRGLIEQFF	TGTGCCAGCTCACCAGTACGAGGACTGATAGAGCAGTTCTTC
TRBV7-2	NA	NA	TRBJ2-5	CASGAGQETQYF	TGTGCCAGCGGCGCAGGGCAAGAGACCCAGTACTTC
TRBV20-1	TRBD2	NA	TRBJ2-7	CSARGGSGYEQYF	TGCAGTGCTAGAGGCGGGAGTGGGTACGAGCAGTACTTC
TRBV4-3	TRBD2	few	TRBJ2-3	CASSQDQRGGADTQYF	TGCGCCAGCAGCCAAGACCAGCGGGGGGGCGCCGATACGCAGTATTTT
TRBV7-8	NA	NA	TRBJ2-2	CASSLLPVNTGELFF	TGTGCCAGCAGCTTACTACCAGTGAACACCGGGGAGCTGTTTTTT
TRBV12-3/TRBV12-4	NA	many	TRBJ2-2	CASTGTNTGELFF	TGTGCCAGCACAGGGACGAACACCGGGGAGCTGTTTTTT